The 27 T cell receptor beta chains below were found in one sample sequenced in a study of cytomegalovirus exposure and HLA in healthy donors. Profiled with immunoSEQ multiplex PCR; TCRdb holds only in-frame clones, not every one. The data contain approximately 220,000 clones, roughly 89% of them singletons. The sequenced sample was PBMCs. The receptors come from a man aged 18-30 years in good health and CMV-seronegative.

This clone has just one count. This chain uses TRBV7-9 with TRBJ1-1, with D maybe TRBD1 (5 bases). V was clipped by 2 bases and J by 4 bases, with 11 bases between them. CDR3 length: 14 residues. The V gene's germline CDR1 is SEHNR and CDR2 FQNEAQ (reference sequence). Written as DNA, the CDR3 is TGTGCCAGCAGCTTACTGGAGGGGACCACTGAAGCTTTCTTT. It translates to CASSLLEGTTEAFF.

J is TRBJ2-7 and V is TRBV28; D is perhaps TRBD2 (6 bases). The CDR3 runs 15 residues. Germline V CDR1 and CDR2: MDHEN, SYDVKM. Trimming removed 7 bases from V and 1 base from J, with 17 bases in between. CDR3 coding DNA: TGTGCCAGCACTTCAACGGGAGTGGCGTCCTACGAGCAGTACTTC. Encoded protein: CASTSTGVASYEQYF.

CDR3: CAIKSGSSYEQYF. CDR3 DNA: TGTGCCATCAAGAGCGGATCCTCCTACGAGCAGTACTTC. The rearrangement uses TRBV10-3 and TRBJ2-7, with a weak D call TRBD2 (5 bases). Trimming left V 7 bases short and J 0 bases short, with 10 bases between. This CDR3 contains 13 residues. Germline CDR1 ENHRY, CDR2 SYGVKD.

V gene TRBV5-8 combines with J gene TRBJ2-7; TRBD1 might be the D (5 bases). Per germline, CDR1 SGHTS and CDR2 YDEGEE. The CDR3 loop spans 14 amino acids. Between the trimmed V and J ends, which lost 0 bases and 6 bases, there was a span of 13 bases. As DNA, the CDR3 is TGTGCCAGCAGCTTGGCCATGGTTCAGGGCGAGCAGTACTTC. Translating gives CASSLAMVQGEQYF.

Details on this clone: Relative to the germline gene, one junction end is altered; a read error may explain this. The chain carries TRBV7-7 and TRBJ2-5; 7 bases fit TRBD2. The CDR3 is 15 residues long. Germline V gene lookup returns CDR1 SSHAT and CDR2 FNYEAQ (reference sequence). CDR3 nucleotides: TGTGCTAGCAGCTTAGGTGGGACTAAGGAAGAGACCCAGTACTTC. Translated: CASSLGGTKEETQYF.

This chain uses TRBV6-1 with TRBJ2-5, with 12 bases lining up with TRBD1. The CDR3 is 15 residues long. CDR1 is MNHNS and CDR2 is SASEGT in the germline V gene. With 5 bases clipped from V and 5 bases from J, the junction kept 6 bases outside the gene matches. The CDR3 is CASSKGTGGAETQYF. The CDR3 bases are TGTGCCAGCAGTAAAGGGACAGGGGGCGCGGAGACCCAGTACTTC.

The V call is TRBV6-1, the J call TRBJ2-1; D is perhaps TRBD1 (5 bases). Per the germline V gene, CDR1 is MNHNS and CDR2 is SASEGT. V lost 3 bases and J 8 bases, leaving 17 bases between the germline ends. The CDR3 has 15 amino acids. In DNA form, the CDR3 reads TGTGCCAGCAGTGAGGGCCTGAGTAGGGGTTATGAGCAGTTCTTC. Translating it yields CASSEGLSRGYEQFF.

V and J are TRBV5-4 and TRBJ2-5, with 12 bases aligning to TRBD2. The J segment lost 2 bases and the V segment lost 4 bases, leaving 6 bases of the junction unmatched. Per the germline V gene, CDR1 is SGHNT and CDR2 is YYREEE (reference sequence). This CDR3 region has 16 residues. The CDR3 DNA follows: TGTGCCAGCAGCGCTAGCGGGGGGGCCTTTCAAGAGACCCAGTACTTC. Its protein is CASSASGGAFQETQYF.

The gene calls are TRBV4-3 and TRBJ1-1; maybe TRBD1 (5 bases). V was shortened by 1 base and J by 5 bases, with 14 bases between the two germline ends. The CDR3 has 15 amino acids. In germline, CDR1 is LGHNA, CDR2 YSLEER. CDR3 bases: TGCGCCAGCAGCCAAGCCGTCGGGGGGGAGACTGAAGCTTTCTTT. As protein: CASSQAVGGETEAFF.

This rearrangement joins TRBV27 to TRBJ2-5, with D unclear. The CDR3 is made up of 14 amino acids. The V end lost 3 bases, the J end lost 5 bases, and 13 bases lay between the germline ends. Germline V gene sequence: CDR1 MNHEY, CDR2 SMNVEV (reference sequence). DNA for the CDR3: TGTGCCAGCAGTTTTAATGTGCTGGGCGAGACCCAGTACTTC. It is translated as CASSFNVLGETQYF.

Here the CDR3 reads CASSSPTSVRYEQYF. CDR3 nucleotide sequence: TGTGCCAGCAGTTCCCCGACTAGCGTAAGGTACGAGCAGTACTTC. The chain combines TRBV28 with TRBJ2-7; 8 bases map to TRBD2. Trimming removed 4 bases from V and 4 bases from J; junction bases left unmatched: 9. This CDR3 has 15 amino acids. Germline V gives CDR1 MDHEN, CDR2 SYDVKM.

J is TRBJ2-5 and V is TRBV6-5; 7 positions match TRBD2. The CDR3 is 16 residues long. With V trimmed by 4 bases and J by 5 bases, 13 bases remained unmatched. Germline lookup yields CDR1 MNHEY and CDR2 SVGAGI. Here the CDR3 reads CASSSLTGGRWETQYF. CDR3 sequence (DNA): TGTGCCAGCAGTTCCCTTACGGGCGGGAGATGGGAGACCCAGTACTTC.

The chain couples TRBV18 to TRBJ1-5; D not certain. This CDR3 spans 16 amino acids. CDR1 and CDR2 (germline): KGHSH, LQKENI. Trimming cost V 3 bases and J 3 bases, with 15 bases left between them. Written as DNA, the CDR3 is TGTGCCAGCTCACCCATTCCTGGAGGAACCAATCAGCCCCAGCATTTT. This encodes CASSPIPGGTNQPQHF.

This chain joins TRBV9 and TRBJ2-3, with 14 bases matching TRBD2. The CDR3 is made up of 16 amino acids. Germline trimming cut 3 bases from V and 6 bases from J; bases unmatched to any gene: 6. CDR1 SGDLS and CDR2 YYNGEE come from the germline V gene. CDR3 residues: CASSEGLAGVGDTQYF. CDR3 coding DNA: TGTGCCAGCAGCGAGGGACTAGCGGGGGTCGGGGATACGCAGTATTTT.

This chain's CDR3 is CASSVLAGASTDTQYF. DNA for the CDR3: TGTGCCAGCAGCGTCCTAGCGGGAGCGAGCACAGATACGCAGTATTTT. The chain couples TRBV2 to TRBJ2-3; 10 nucleotides agree with TRBD2. V gave up 6 bases and J gave up 0 bases; unmatched junction bases: 6. The germline V gene encodes CDR1 SNHLY and CDR2 FYNNEI. There are 16 residues in the CDR3.

The chain employs TRBV9 and TRBJ1-1, with D unresolved. The germline CDR1 and CDR2 sequences are SGDLS and YYNGEE. The V gene lost 3 bases and the J gene lost 1 base, with 10 bases spanning the gap. This CDR3 contains 14 residues. The DNA of the CDR3 is TGTGCCAGCAGCGGAGGACGGGGGAACACTGAAGCTTTCTTT. Translation: CASSGGRGNTEAFF.

The V and J genes are TRBV7-3 and TRBJ2-2; 9 bases map to TRBD2. The CDR3 sequence is 15 residues long. Losses at the gene ends were 2 bases for V and 6 bases for J; bases not matched to a gene: 4. Germline V gene sequence: CDR1 SGHTA, CDR2 FQGTGA. The CDR3 is CASSLGGRAPGELFF. CDR3 nucleotide sequence: TGTGCCAGCAGCTTAGGCGGGAGGGCCCCCGGGGAGCTGTTTTTT.

This chain links TRBV1 with TRBJ2-2; the D call of TRBD2 is as the table states it, not checked on the DNA. TRBV1 is a pseudogene. This CDR3 region has 18 residues. The CDR3 reads CTSSQFSSGGPNTGELFF. The CDR3 region has the DNA TGCACCAGCAGCCAATTCTCTAGCGGGGGCCCGAACACCGGGGAGCTGTTTTTT.

The chain uses TRBV5-8 and TRBJ2-1; 7 nucleotides line up with TRBD2. The germline V gene has CDR1 SGHTS and CDR2 YDEGEE. The CDR3 runs to 14 residues. The V gene end was trimmed by 0 bases and the J gene end by 7 bases; junction bases not matched to a gene: 4. CDR3 loop: CASSLGGGMNEQFF. The DNA for the CDR3 is TGTGCCAGCAGCTTGGGCGGGGGAATGAATGAGCAGTTCTTC.

The rearrangement joins TRBV4-3 to TRBJ1-6; D unresolved. This CDR3 spans 17 amino acids. V was clipped by 4 bases and J by 0 bases, with 13 bases between them. The germline V gene has CDR1 LGHNA and CDR2 YSLEER. CDR3 amino acids: CASSRTDKSSYNSPLHF. In DNA form, the CDR3 reads TGCGCCAGCAGCCGGACTGATAAGAGCTCCTATAATTCACCCCTCCACTTT.

The chain carries TRBV29-1 and TRBJ1-4, with 7 bases lining up with TRBD1. Losses at the gene ends were 4 bases for V and 6 bases for J; bases not matched to a gene: 5. Germline lookup yields CDR1 SQVTM and CDR2 ANQGSEA. This CDR3 spans 13 amino acids. Here the CDR3 reads CSVVFGTDEKLFF. CDR3 bases: TGCAGCGTTGTTTTCGGGACAGATGAAAAACTGTTTTTT.

The chain recombines TRBV5-1 with TRBJ2-1; the D gene is possibly TRBD2 (5 bases). V lost 0 bases and J lost 9, with 22 bases in between. Germline CDR1 and CDR2: SGHRS and YFSETQ. The CDR3 extends over 17 amino acids. CDR3 bases: TGCGCCAGCAGCTTGGCCGGAGCTAGCTCCAGCGTGGGTGAGCAGTTCTTC. This encodes CASSLAGASSSVGEQFF.

The chain carries TRBV18 and TRBJ2-7; perhaps TRBD2 as D (5 bases). Trimming took 3 bases from V and 3 from J, leaving 21 bases between them. CDR1 KGHSH and CDR2 LQKENI come from the germline V gene. There are 17 residues in the CDR3. CDR3 sequence: CASSPRVRRGTFYEQYF. DNA of the CDR3: TGTGCCAGCTCACCCCGTGTGAGACGGGGAACTTTCTACGAGCAGTACTTC.

The chain employs TRBV7-2 and TRBJ2-7; 7 bases map to TRBD1. Germline CDR1 is SGHTA and CDR2 is FQGNSA. The CDR3 is 14 amino acids. The V gene end was trimmed by 1 base and the J gene end by 4 bases; junction bases not matched to a gene: 4. The CDR3 reads CASSLDRGPYEQYF. The DNA of the CDR3 is TGTGCCAGCAGCTTAGACAGGGGCCCTTACGAGCAGTACTTC. The complete variable domain, with remaining parts taken from reference TRBV7-2 and TRBJ2-7, reads GAGVSQSPSNKVTEKGKDVELRCDPISGHTALYWYRQSLGQGLEFLIYFQGNSAPDKSGLPSDRFSAERTGGSVSTLTIQRTQQEDSAVYLCASSLDRGPYEQYFGPGTRLTVT.

This sequence joins TRBV4-3 and TRBJ1-3; no definite D call. Trimming took 4 bases from V and 0 from J, leaving 13 bases between them. CDR3 size: 16 residues. Germline loops: CDR1 LGHNA, CDR2 YSLEER. The CDR3 coding sequence is TGCGCCAGCAGCCGGGCTAGAGGGAACTCTGGAAACACCATATATTTT. Translated: CASSRARGNSGNTIYF.

The gene calls are TRBV5-6 and TRBJ1-4; possible D gene TRBD1, 5 bases. Germline V gene data show CDR1 as SGHDT and CDR2 as YYEEEE. The V gene lost 6 bases and the J gene lost 2 bases, with 17 bases spanning the gap. The length of the CDR3 is 16 residues. CDR3 loop: CASTPGVMATNEKLFF. DNA of the CDR3: TGTGCCAGCACCCCGGGGGTTATGGCTACTAATGAAAAACTGTTTTTT.

The genes are TRBV6-5 and TRBJ2-7, with 9 bases lining up with TRBD1. CDR1 is MNHEY and CDR2 is SVGAGI in the germline V gene. The length of the CDR3 is 15 residues. The V segment lost 6 bases and the J segment 2 bases; nucleotides outside the gene matches: 8. DNA for the CDR3: TGTGCCAGCAGCGAACCCAGGACAGGGGCCTACGAGCAGTACTTC. This sequence encodes CASSEPRTGAYEQYF.